This is a list of T cell receptor beta chains from one sample in a study of blood T cell repertoires in COVID-19. The repertoire was sequenced with immunoSEQ multiplex PCR; TCRdb's copy has only in-frame clones and lacks some. The sample lists some 200,000 clones; under 90% were seen once. Sequences were obtained from peripheral blood. The receptors here all came from a man under 40 with active or convalescent COVID-19. Both conserved end residues are part of each CDR3. The D gene is left open where the match is weak. Clone sizes are given selectively: once, few, many, or a class where the clone is expanded.

size,D,V,length,J,CDR3,DNA
NA,TRBD2,TRBV27,15,TRBJ2-7,CASSHRDYLGYEQYF,TGTGCCAGCAGTCACCGGGACTACCTTGGCTACGAGCAGTACTTC
NA,NA,TRBV6-5,15,TRBJ1-4,CASSYSVRVDEKLFF,TGTGCCAGCAGTTACTCGGTCAGGGTAGATGAAAAACTGTTTTTT
NA,TRBD2,TRBV11-2,15,TRBJ2-7,CASSGVLAGASEQYF,TGTGCCAGCAGCGGGGTTCTAGCGGGAGCTAGCGAGCAGTACTTC
NA,NA,TRBV7-2,14,TRBJ1-5,CASSLGGVNQPQHF,TGTGCCAGCAGCTTAGGGGGGGTCAATCAGCCCCAGCATTTT
NA,NA,TRBV7-2,15,TRBJ1-1,CASSLGPAGRTEAFF,TGTGCCAGCAGCTTAGGTCCCGCGGGGCGAACTGAAGCTTTCTTT
NA,TRBD1,TRBV6-1,16,TRBJ1-1,CASSEHFQGAKTEAFF,TGTGCCAGCAGTGAACACTTCCAGGGGGCGAAAACTGAAGCTTTCTTT
NA,NA,TRBV28,15,TRBJ2-2,CASSSPGLNTGELFF,TGTGCCAGCAGTTCTCCGGGACTGAACACCGGGGAGCTGTTTTTT
once,TRBD2,TRBV10-1,15,TRBJ2-5,CASSGKGLAEETQYF,TGCGCCAGCAGTGGTAAGGGACTAGCGGAAGAGACCCAGTACTTC
few,TRBD1,TRBV6-5,13,TRBJ1-2,CASSFYRGDGYTF,TGTGCCAGCAGCTTTTACAGGGGGGATGGCTACACCTTC
once,TRBD1,TRBV19,16,TRBJ1-5,CASSTAGTGGHQPQHF,TGTGCCAGTAGTACAGCGGGGACAGGGGGCCATCAGCCCCAGCATTTT
NA,NA,TRBV2,13,TRBJ2-1,CASVGRGYNEQFF,TGTGCCAGCGTGGGCAGGGGCTACAATGAGCAGTTCTTC
NA,NA,TRBV4-1,15,TRBJ1-3,CASSQDRAAGNTIYF,TGCGCCAGCAGCCAAGATCGAGCGGCTGGAAACACCATATATTTT
few,TRBD1,TRBV13,15,TRBJ1-6,CASTPMTGGNSPLHF,TGTGCCAGCACCCCGATGACAGGGGGTAATTCACCCCTCCACTTT
NA,TRBD2,TRBV19,19,TRBJ2-6,CASSIGGGGRAFGANVLTF,TGTGCCAGTAGTATAGGGGGAGGCGGGAGGGCCTTTGGGGCCAACGTCCTGACTTTC
NA,TRBD2,TRBV5-1,20,TRBJ2-1,CASSLVLAGGFSSSYNEQFF,TGCGCCAGCAGCTTGGTGCTAGCGGGAGGGTTTTCCAGCTCCTACAATGAGCAGTTCTTC
NA,TRBD1,TRBV19,13,TRBJ1-4,CASEDRGPLKLFF,TGTGCCAGTGAAGACAGGGGGCCGCTGAAACTGTTTTTT
NA,TRBD1,TRBV6-4,13,TRBJ2-7,CASSEGQGNEQYF,TGTGCCAGCAGTGAGGGACAGGGTAACGAGCAGTACTTC
NA,TRBD2,TRBV7-6,15,TRBJ2-7,CASSFLAGVAYEQYF,TGTGCCAGCAGCTTTTTAGCGGGAGTAGCCTACGAGCAGTACTTC
few,NA,TRBV4-1,13,TRBJ2-2,CASSQLQTGELFF,TGCGCCAGCAGCCAACTTCAGACCGGGGAGCTGTTTTTT
NA,TRBD2,TRBV7-8,17,TRBJ2-1,CASSSAGTSASYNEQFF,TGTGCCAGCAGCTCTGCCGGGACTAGCGCATCCTACAATGAGCAGTTCTTC
NA,NA,TRBV19,13,TRBJ1-2,CASSLPGASGYTF,TGTGCCAGTAGTCTCCCAGGGGCGAGCGGCTACACCTTC
NA,TRBD2,TRBV2,16,TRBJ2-3,CASSGGTSGSTDTQYF,TGTGCCAGCAGTGGGGGGACTAGCGGGAGCACAGATACGCAGTATTTT
once,NA,TRBV6-5,14,TRBJ2-5,CASSYGHEGGTQYF,TGTGCCAGCAGTTACGGACACGAAGGGGGGACCCAGTACTTC
NA,NA,TRBV6-5,15,TRBJ2-7,CASTGLGAITGEQYF,TGTGCCAGCACAGGGTTAGGAGCCATTACGGGCGAGCAGTACTTC
once,TRBD1,TRBV5-6,17,TRBJ1-6,CASSSTGISSYNSPLHF,TGTGCCAGCAGCTCGACAGGGATTAGCTCCTATAATTCACCCCTCCACTTT
NA,TRBD1,TRBV4-1,16,TRBJ1-2,CASSQDSGGANYGYTF,TGCGCCAGCAGCCAAGATTCAGGGGGCGCGAACTATGGCTACACCTTC
NA,TRBD1,TRBV30,18,TRBJ1-2,CAWSGGGQGKLRGYGYTF,TGTGCCTGGAGCGGGGGCGGACAGGGAAAGCTCAGGGGTTATGGCTACACCTTC
NA,TRBD2,TRBV11-3,18,TRBJ2-3,CASSGGAGLAASTDTQYF,TGTGCCAGCAGCGGAGGAGCGGGACTAGCGGCTAGCACAGATACGCAGTATTTT
NA,TRBD2,TRBV4-3,16,TRBJ2-7,CASSPDFGTSGNEQYF,TGCGCCAGCAGCCCAGACTTTGGGACTAGCGGGAATGAGCAGTACTTC
once,TRBD2,TRBV3-1/TRBV3-2,16,TRBJ2-7,CASSRDQTSGRYEQYF,TGTGCCAGCAGCCGAGACCAGACTAGCGGGAGGTACGAGCAGTACTTC
NA,NA,TRBV7-2,14,TRBJ1-2,CASSSDGSYYGYTF,TGTGCCAGCAGCTCCGACGGGAGCTACTATGGCTACACCTTC
NA,TRBD1,TRBV10-3,14,TRBJ1-4,CAIRGTGGEEKLFF,TGTGCCATCAGGGGGACAGGGGGCGAAGAAAAACTGTTTTTT
NA,NA,TRBV11-2,13,TRBJ2-3,CASSSGFPDTQYF,TGTGCCAGCAGCTCCGGGTTTCCAGATACGCAGTATTTT
NA,TRBD1,TRBV28,13,TRBJ1-5,CASRKGADQPQHF,TGTGCCAGCAGGAAGGGGGCGGACCAGCCCCAGCATTTT
NA,NA,TRBV6-6,16,TRBJ1-2,CASSYPSGARGYGYTF,TGTGCCAGCAGTTATCCCTCTGGGGCGCGAGGCTATGGCTACACCTTC
NA,NA,TRBV15,17,TRBJ2-2,CATSSPPDFRLAGELFF,TGTGCCACCAGCAGTCCCCCGGACTTCCGTCTGGCCGGGGAGCTGTTTTTT
many,TRBD2,TRBV5-6,16,TRBJ2-1,CASSSGTSGANNEQFF,TGTGCCAGCAGCTCCGGGACTAGCGGGGCTAACAATGAGCAGTTCTTC